Listed here are 29 T cell receptor beta chains from one sample, sequenced in a study of vaccination and CD4 T cells after COVID-19. These receptors have no identified antigens. Researchers used the Oncomine TCR Beta short-read assay to sequence DNA from cultured CD4+ T cells. TCRdb re-called the PCR reads with MiXCR, one entry per CDR3 protein. The top ten clones hold around half of a sample with under 7,500 distinct CDR3 sequences, around two thirds of them seen once. Noted treatment: roughly nine-day PBMC culture with coronavirus spike peptide pools or control peptides (ViraFEST assay). The specimen sequenced was CD4+ T cells from blood, cultured in vitro. The receptors derive from a human donor who had recovered from COVID-19.

The rearrangement uses TRBV20-1 and TRBJ2-3; TRBD2 aligns across 7 bases. CDR1 and CDR2 (germline): DFQATT, SNEGSKA (reference sequence). The V segment lost 4 bases and the J segment 0 bases; nucleotides outside the gene matches: 7. There are 15 residues in the CDR3. CDR3: CSAIRPGGSTDTQYF. The CDR3 nucleotides are TGCAGTGCTATTCGACCCGGGGGGAGCACAGATACGCAGTATTTT.

The chain couples TRBV6-1 to TRBJ2-3; TRBD2 matches 11 bases. Trimming at V came to 4 bases and at J to 4 bases, leaving 7 bases not matched to a gene. Germline CDR1 and CDR2: MNHNS and SASEGT. The CDR3 consists of 16 residues. The CDR3 sequence is CASSAIAGGPADTQYF. The CDR3 DNA sequence: TGTGCCAGCAGTGCAATAGCGGGAGGGCCGGCAGATACGCAGTATTTT.

V usage is TRBV20-1 and J usage is TRBJ1-2, with D possibly TRBD1 on 5 matching bases. This CDR3 comprises 16 residues. V lost 0 bases and J 8 bases, leaving 22 bases between the germline ends. In germline, CDR1 is DFQATT, CDR2 SNEGSKA (reference sequence). The CDR3, as DNA: TGCAGTGCTAGAGATACCTCCCAAATGGCGGAGGGGGGCTACACCTTC. Translation gives CSARDTSQMAEGGYTF.

The chain has TRBV27 and TRBJ2-1; 12 bases fit TRBD2. Germline lookup yields CDR1 MNHEY and CDR2 SMNVEV (reference sequence). This CDR3 region has 17 residues. Unmatched junction bases numbered 15, after V lost 6 bases and J lost 9 bases. Written as DNA, the CDR3 is TGTGCCAGCAGACACCGTACCCTAGCGGGGGGGCTGGGTGAGCAGTTCTTC. Residues: CASRHRTLAGGLGEQFF.

This sequence joins TRBV20-1 and TRBJ2-1, with 10 bases that match TRBD2. The CDR3 has 11 residues. Germline CDR1 is DFQATT and CDR2 is SNEGSKA (reference sequence). V lost 6 bases to trimming and J lost 15 bases; unmatched junction nucleotides: 8. CDR3 bases: TGCAGTGCGAGCCGTAGCGGGAGGACGTTCTTC. It translates to CSASRSGRTFF.

In this sample, this clonotype is medium-sized. V is TRBV11-2 and J is TRBJ2-6; D unresolved. This CDR3 is 15 amino acids long. Germline lookup yields CDR1 SGHAT and CDR2 FQNNGV. Trimming left V 3 bases short and J 1 base short, with 7 bases between. CDR3 sequence (DNA): TGTGCCAGCAGCTTCCAGGTATCTGGGGCCAACGTCCTGACTTTC. This translates into CASSFQVSGANVLTF. Using reference TRBV11-2 and TRBJ2-6 for the parts outside the CDR3, the full variable domain is EAGVAQSPRYKIIEKRQSVAFWCNPISGHATLYWYQQILGQGPKLLIQFQNNGVVDDSQLPKDRFSAERLKGVDSTLKIQPAKLEDSAVYLCASSFQVSGANVLTFGAGSRLTVL.

This CDR3 is CATGREGASNQPQHF. DNA of the CDR3: TGTGCCACCGGAAGAGAGGGGGCGAGCAATCAGCCCCAGCATTTT. The gene calls are TRBV15 and TRBJ1-5, with 7 bases fitting TRBD1. The junction had 8 bases not matched to a gene; V was cut back by 8 bases and J by 1 base. CDR3 length: 15 residues. Germline V lookup: CDR1 LNHNV, CDR2 YYDKDF (reference sequence).

This clonotype has just a few counts. The chain combines TRBV24-1 with TRBJ2-5, with D maybe TRBD1 (6 bases). This CDR3 has 15 residues. Per the germline V gene, CDR1 is KGHDR and CDR2 is SFDVKD. V was clipped by 3 bases and J by 3 bases, with 13 bases between them. In nucleotides, the CDR3 is TGTGCCACCAGTGATCCGAGGGGGACGGAAGAGACCCAGTACTTC. Translating gives CATSDPRGTEETQYF.

V gene TRBV6-1 combines with J gene TRBJ1-2, with D perhaps TRBD1 (5 bases). V was shortened by 2 bases and J by 0 bases, with 10 bases between the two germline ends. Germline assignment: CDR1 MNHNS and CDR2 SASEGT. The CDR3 extends over 15 amino acids. The CDR3 sequence is CASSERLGANYGYTF. The CDR3, as DNA: TGTGCCAGCAGTGAACGGCTGGGGGCTAACTATGGCTACACCTTC.

The chain has TRBV30 and TRBJ2-5, with TRBD2 matching 7 bases. Germline-derived CDR1 and CDR2 are GTSNPN and SVGIG (reference sequence). CDR3 length: 15 amino acids. V shed 2 bases, J shed 5 bases, and the junction held 11 bases outside the gene matches. The CDR3 bases are TGTGCCTGGAGTAGGGGCGGGAGTCGGATGGAGACCCAGTACTTC. As protein: CAWSRGGSRMETQYF.

The chain employs TRBV5-1 and TRBJ2-1; D is unresolved. V gave up 0 bases and J gave up 0 bases, with 7 bases separating them. This CDR3 has 15 amino acids. Germline V gives CDR1 SGHRS, CDR2 YFSETQ. CDR3 nucleotides: TGCGCCAGCAGCTTGGCCTTTTACTCCTACAATGAGCAGTTCTTC. Translated, it gives CASSLAFYSYNEQFF.

The rearrangement links TRBV20-1 to TRBJ1-3; 8 bases are a match to TRBD1. Germline V gives CDR1 DFQATT, CDR2 SNEGSKA (reference sequence). This CDR3 has 14 amino acids. Trimming at V came to 6 bases and at J to 8 bases, leaving 12 bases not matched to a gene. The CDR3 here is CSAQRTGLLDTIYF. CDR3 bases: TGCAGTGCGCAAAGGACAGGGTTATTGGACACCATATATTTT.

This clonotype has a handful of counts. V is TRBV30 and J is TRBJ1-2; 8 bases align to TRBD1. CDR1 and CDR2 from the germline V gene are GTSNPN and SVGIG (reference sequence). CDR3 length: 13 amino acids. Germline trimming cut 2 bases from V and 6 bases from J; bases unmatched to any gene: 5. CDR3 residues: CAWSRTGTNGYTF. In DNA form, the CDR3 reads TGTGCCTGGAGTAGGACAGGGACTAATGGCTACACCTTC.

The gene calls are TRBV11-3 and TRBJ2-3; 12 nucleotides line up with TRBD2. The length of the CDR3 is 16 residues. V shed 6 bases, J shed 6 bases, and the junction held 10 bases outside the gene matches. Germline values: CDR1 SGHNT, CDR2 YENEEA. The CDR3 sequence: CASSLLAGGRGDTQYF. In nucleotides, the CDR3 is TGTGCCAGCAGTCTGCTAGCGGGAGGGAGGGGGGATACGCAGTATTTT.

The V and J genes are TRBV11-2 and TRBJ2-7, with D unresolved. V lost 5 bases to trimming and J lost 3 bases, with 14 bases between them. There are 14 residues in the CDR3. Germline V CDR1 and CDR2: SGHAT, FQNNGV. The CDR3, as DNA: TGTGCCAGCAGCGAATCCGGGTCCTACTACGAGCAGTACTTC. The encoded protein is CASSESGSYYEQYF.

The rearrangement joins TRBV24-1 to TRBJ2-1; D is unresolved. Germline V CDR1 and CDR2: KGHDR, SFDVKD. Trimming pared 3 bases from V and 0 bases from J, leaving 14 bases between. The CDR3 extends over 17 amino acids. The CDR3: CATSDRTHRSSYNEQFF. The DNA of the CDR3 is TGTGCCACCAGTGATCGAACCCACCGGAGCTCCTACAATGAGCAGTTCTTC.

The chain combines TRBV6-5 with TRBJ1-1; the D is unclear. The CDR3 has 12 residues. V lost 0 bases to trimming and J lost 11 bases, with 10 bases between them. CDR1 MNHEY and CDR2 SVGAGI come from the germline V gene. CDR3 sequence: CASSYSSLGAFF. Here the CDR3 DNA reads TGTGCCAGCAGTTACTCTTCGCTGGGGGCTTTCTTT.

CDR3 nucleotides: TGTGCCAGCAGCTTAGAGCTTCAAAGCTACGAGCAGTACTTC. Amino acid sequence: CASSLELQSYEQYF. The chain uses TRBV11-2 and TRBJ2-7; the D is unclear. CDR3 size: 14 residues. Per the germline V gene, CDR1 is SGHAT and CDR2 is FQNNGV. The ends were cut back, 0 bases at V and 3 bases at J, with 9 bases in the middle.

This clonotype occurred once. This chain uses TRBV11-2 with TRBJ1-2; weak D call: TRBD1 (5 bases). Germline V CDR1 and CDR2: SGHAT, FQNNGV. The CDR3 covers 13 residues. With 0 bases removed from V and 8 bases from J, the gap between germline ends came to 10 bases. The CDR3 loop reads CASSLDRVGGYTF. DNA for the CDR3: TGTGCCAGCAGCTTAGACAGGGTCGGCGGCTACACCTTC.

The chain combines TRBV20-1 with TRBJ2-1, with 11 nucleotides matching TRBD2. There are 14 residues in the CDR3. The germline V gene encodes CDR1 DFQATT and CDR2 SNEGSKA (reference sequence). CDR3 residues: CSLQLAGAYNEQFF. Written as DNA, the CDR3 is TGCAGCCTTCAACTAGCGGGAGCATACAATGAGCAGTTCTTC.

The V call is TRBV30, the J call TRBJ1-2, with unresolved D. The ends were cut back, 1 base at V and 4 bases at J, with 10 bases in the middle. The CDR3 totals 13 residues. The V gene's germline CDR1 is GTSNPN and CDR2 SVGIG (reference sequence). DNA of the CDR3: TGTGCCTGGAGTGAAGGACCGATCTATGGCTACACCTTC. Its protein is CAWSEGPIYGYTF.

V gene TRBV20-1 combines with J gene TRBJ2-5; D may be TRBD1 (6 bases). V was cut by 3 bases and J by 1 base, with 9 bases left in between. From germline, CDR1 is DFQATT and CDR2 SNEGSKA (reference sequence). The CDR3 has 13 residues. The CDR3 DNA follows: TGCAGTGCTAGGAGGGGGATCCAAGAGACCCAGTACTTC. It translates to CSARRGIQETQYF.

This clonotype is large (0.1 to 1%) within its sample. This chain links TRBV20-1 with TRBJ2-3; the D is unclear. CDR1 and CDR2 (germline): DFQATT, SNEGSKA (reference sequence). V shed 4 bases and J shed 1 base, with 6 bases lying between them. The CDR3 is 12 residues long. CDR3 nucleotides: TGCAGTGCTAAGTCCCGCACAGATACGCAGTATTTT. It encodes CSAKSRTDTQYF.

Relative to its sample, this clonotype is medium-sized. The rearrangement links TRBV7-2 to TRBJ1-2; tentative D call: TRBD1 (5 bases). Germline CDR1 and CDR2: SGHTA and FQGNSA. Trimming removed 5 bases at V and 0 bases at J, with 19 bases between. This CDR3 region has 17 residues. CDR3 sequence reads: CASSHIYNRQTNYGYTF. In DNA form, the CDR3 reads TGTGCCAGCAGCCATATCTACAACAGGCAAACTAACTATGGCTACACCTTC.

This clonotype rates as medium-sized. CDR3 protein: CASSLVHSGYTF. The CDR3 nucleotides read TGTGCCAGCAGCTTAGTCCATTCGGGCTACACCTTC. The chain recombines TRBV7-8 with TRBJ1-2; D not resolved. The germline V and J ends were trimmed by 1 base and 8 bases, with 8 bases remaining between them. The CDR3 spans 12 residues. From germline, CDR1 is SGHVS and CDR2 FQNEAQ.

The V call is TRBV7-2, the J call TRBJ2-7; D call uncertain. The V and J ends lost 8 bases and 2 bases respectively, with 19 bases between them. This CDR3 is 15 amino acids long. Germline CDR1 reads SGHTA; CDR2 reads FQGNSA. The CDR3 loop is CASCQRIGFAYEQYF. The DNA for the CDR3 is TGTGCCAGCTGCCAAAGGATCGGGTTCGCCTACGAGCAGTACTTC.

CDR3 loop: CASRAGTSDTDTQYF. DNA of the CDR3: TGTGCCAGCAGGGCCGGGACTAGCGACACAGATACGCAGTATTTT. This chain connects TRBV2 to TRBJ2-3, with 10 bases that match TRBD2. The CDR3 is made up of 15 amino acids. V gave up 6 bases and J gave up 2 bases; unmatched junction bases: 5. CDR1 and CDR2 (germline): SNHLY, FYNNEI.

The V gene is TRBV20-1, the J gene TRBJ2-1; TRBD2 agrees at 7 bases. Germline V lookup: CDR1 DFQATT, CDR2 SNEGSKA (reference sequence). V lost 7 bases and J lost 0; bases outside the gene matches: 3. The CDR3 runs 13 residues. CDR3 DNA sequence: TGCAGTGGGGGGGGGAGCTCCTACAATGAGCAGTTCTTC. This codes for CSGGGSSYNEQFF.

The CDR3: CASSFSDGAQHF. In nucleotides, the CDR3 is TGTGCCAGCAGCTTTAGCGATGGAGCCCAGCATTTT. This sequence joins TRBV7-9 and TRBJ1-5; D unresolved. Germline CDR1 is SEHNR and CDR2 is FQNEAQ (reference sequence). The CDR3 covers 12 residues. V dropped 3 bases and J dropped 11 bases, with 11 bases sitting between them.